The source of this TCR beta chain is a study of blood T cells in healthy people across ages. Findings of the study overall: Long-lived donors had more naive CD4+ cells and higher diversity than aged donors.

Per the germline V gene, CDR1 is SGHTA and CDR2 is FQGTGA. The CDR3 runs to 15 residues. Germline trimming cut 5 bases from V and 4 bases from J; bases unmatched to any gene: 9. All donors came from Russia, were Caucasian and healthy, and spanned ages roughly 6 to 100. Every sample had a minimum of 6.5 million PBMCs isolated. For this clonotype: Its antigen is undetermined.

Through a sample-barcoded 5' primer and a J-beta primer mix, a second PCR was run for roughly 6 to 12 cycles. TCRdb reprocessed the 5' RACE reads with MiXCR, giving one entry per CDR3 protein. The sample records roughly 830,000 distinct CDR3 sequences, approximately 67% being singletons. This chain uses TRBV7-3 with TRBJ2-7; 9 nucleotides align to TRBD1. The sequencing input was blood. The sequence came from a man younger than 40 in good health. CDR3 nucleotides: TGTGCCAGCAGCCCCCGCCACGGACAGGGGTACGAGCAGTACTTC. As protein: CASSPRHGQGYEQYF.